This entry is about one T cell receptor beta chain. The data were taken from a study of blood T cell repertoires in COVID-19. Authors' processing steps: Quantification of nucleated cells was approximated via reference gene primer amplification. Only in-frame clones appear in the TCRdb table, and some are missing; sequencing was by immunoSEQ multiplex PCR. That table gives V, J and clone size, and the DNA gave D and trimming. The table lists roughly 68,000 clones, approximately 88% of them singletons. Enrolled during active infection, Seattle patients were then followed longitudinally. Sequencing input: peripheral blood. The origin of this receptor is a woman in her sixties with COVID-19, enrolled during active disease.

The CDR3 sequence: CAGLDRNNEQFF. CDR3 sequence (DNA): TGTGCCGGTTTGGACAGAAACAATGAGCAGTTCTTC. V usage is TRBV2 and J usage is TRBJ2-1, with a tentative D call TRBD1 (6 bases). Germline V gene data show CDR1 as SNHLY and CDR2 as FYNNEI. The CDR3 is 12 amino acids. V was pared by 11 bases and J by 5 bases, with 13 bases between.